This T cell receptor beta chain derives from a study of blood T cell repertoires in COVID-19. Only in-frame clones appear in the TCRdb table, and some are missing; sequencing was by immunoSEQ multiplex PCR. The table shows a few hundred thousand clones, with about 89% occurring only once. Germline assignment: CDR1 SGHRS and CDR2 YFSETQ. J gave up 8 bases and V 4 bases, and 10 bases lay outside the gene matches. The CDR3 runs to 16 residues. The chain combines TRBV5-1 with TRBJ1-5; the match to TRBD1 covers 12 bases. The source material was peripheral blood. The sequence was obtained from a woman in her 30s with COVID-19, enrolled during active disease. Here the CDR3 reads CASSPGQGAPTEPQHF. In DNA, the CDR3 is TGCGCCAGCAGCCCGGGACAGGGGGCCCCCACGGAGCCCCAGCATTTT.